The 16 T cell receptor beta chains in this list originate from one sample, sequenced in a study of blood T cell repertoires in COVID-19. Using immunoSEQ multiplex PCR, the repertoire was profiled, and TCRdb retains in-frame clones only, with some absent. The sample has around 330,000 clones, around 89% seen once. Sample: peripheral blood. The source of these receptors is a woman younger than 45 with COVID-19, enrolled during active disease.

On this clone: Other DNA sequences in the same sample also yield this CDR3. The CDR3 loop is CASSIGTANTEAFF. The CDR3 DNA sequence: TGTGCCAGTAGTATTGGGACAGCAAACACTGAAGCTTTCTTT. The chain couples TRBV19 to TRBJ1-1; 7 bases are shared with TRBD1. J was trimmed by 2 bases and V by 3 bases; bases with no gene match: 3. CDR3 length: 14 amino acids. From germline, CDR1 is LNHDA and CDR2 SQIVND (reference sequence).

The rearrangement uses TRBV28 and TRBJ1-1, with D maybe TRBD1 (5 bases). Germline values: CDR1 MDHEN, CDR2 SYDVKM. CDR3 size: 17 residues. Deletions cut 7 bases from V and 0 bases from J, with 21 bases between. DNA for the CDR3: TGTGCCAGCACCGCCCCCGTTGGGGCAGCGCTGAACACTGAAGCTTTCTTT. Its translation: CASTAPVGAALNTEAFF.

The rearrangement joins TRBV28 to TRBJ2-5; a weak D match, TRBD2 (6 bases). The CDR3 is 15 amino acids. From germline, CDR1 is MDHEN and CDR2 SYDVKM. Trimming stripped 3 bases from V and 5 bases from J, with 16 bases between. The DNA for the CDR3 is TGTGCCAGCAGTTTCGGGAATGCCCGGGAGGAGACCCAGTACTTC. This encodes CASSFGNAREETQYF.

V and J are TRBV5-4 and TRBJ1-6, with D unresolved. Trimming stripped 0 bases from V and 10 bases from J, with 5 bases between. The CDR3 extends over 12 amino acids. Germline-derived CDR1 and CDR2 are SGHNT and YYREEE (reference sequence). For the CDR3, the DNA is TGTGCCAGCAGCTTGGGGGAGTCACCCCTCCACTTT. Protein: CASSLGESPLHF.

This clone was seen only once. This chain's CDR3 is CASSPWGGPRYGYTF. The CDR3 DNA follows: TGTGCCAGCAGCCCATGGGGGGGGCCACGATATGGCTACACCTTC. This chain joins TRBV5-6 and TRBJ1-2, with a tentative D call TRBD1 (6 bases). Germline V gives CDR1 SGHDT, CDR2 YYEEEE. The CDR3 runs 15 residues. Trimming took off 4 bases at V and 5 bases at J, with 18 bases between the two ends.

The rearrangement uses TRBV5-6 and TRBJ1-2, with 10 positions matching TRBD1. Germline trimming cut 4 bases from V and 6 bases from J; bases unmatched to any gene: 3. The CDR3 is 13 amino acids. In germline, CDR1 is SGHDT, CDR2 YYEEEE. This CDR3 reads CASSQGQGHGYTF. CDR3 DNA sequence: TGTGCCAGCAGCCAGGGACAGGGGCATGGCTACACCTTC.

The gene calls are TRBV11-2 and TRBJ1-3, with 7 bases fitting TRBD1. This CDR3 is built from 17 residues. The germline V gene encodes CDR1 SGHAT and CDR2 FQNNGV. V was clipped by 5 bases and J by 4 bases; unmatched bases: 14. The CDR3 region has the DNA TGTGCCAGCAGCCCTGGGACCCACAGGGGTCGCGGAAACACCATATATTTT. Translated, it gives CASSPGTHRGRGNTIYF.

The chain joins TRBV18 to TRBJ1-1; 7 nucleotides line up with TRBD1. The CDR3 consists of 14 residues. Germline trimming cut 4 bases from V and 3 bases from J; bases unmatched to any gene: 5. Germline lookup yields CDR1 KGHSH and CDR2 LQKENI. The CDR3 region is CASSHPTGDTEAFF. The CDR3 DNA reads as TGTGCCAGCTCACATCCTACAGGGGACACTGAAGCTTTCTTT. Looking up the rest from reference TRBV18 and TRBJ1-1 gives the full variable domain: NAGVMQNPRHLVRRRGQEARLRCSPMKGHSHVYWYRQLPEEGLKFMVYLQKENIIDESGMPKERFSAEFPKEGPSILRIQQVVRGDSAAYFCASSHPTGDTEAFFGQGTRLTVV.

The V call is TRBV13, the J call TRBJ2-5; TRBD2 might be the D (6 bases). The CDR3 spans 15 residues. Germline CDR1 is PRHDT and CDR2 is FYEKMQ (reference sequence). V was shortened by 1 base and J by 2 bases, with 11 bases between the two germline ends. Here the CDR3 DNA reads TGTGCCAGCAGCTTAGCGCAGGGAGGACAAGAGACCCAGTACTTC. Amino acid sequence: CASSLAQGGQETQYF.

This chain joins TRBV10-3 and TRBJ2-2; TRBD1 matches at 9 bases. Germline CDR1 and CDR2: ENHRY and SYGVKD. Trimming removed 5 bases from V and 4 bases from J; junction bases left unmatched: 5. CDR3 size: 15 residues. CDR3 nucleotide sequence: TGTGCCATCAGTAATACAGGGGGCAGCACCGGGGAGCTGTTTTTT. Residues: CAISNTGGSTGELFF.

V usage is TRBV3-1 (or the pseudogene TRBV3-2) and J usage is TRBJ2-2; TRBD2 matches at 8 bases. Unmatched junction bases numbered 10, after V lost 4 bases and J lost 6 bases. The CDR3 is made up of 16 amino acids. The germline CDR1 and CDR2 sequences are LGHDT and YNNKEL (reference sequence). CDR3 bases: TGTGCCAGCAGCCCCCGTGCGAGCGGGGGTTCCGGGGAGCTGTTTTTT. Translated: CASSPRASGGSGELFF.

The rearrangement links TRBV19 to TRBJ2-5, with 8 bases lining up with TRBD1. Germline values: CDR1 LNHDA, CDR2 SQIVND (reference sequence). V shed 5 bases and J 5 bases; nucleotides not matched to a gene: 7. This CDR3 has 14 amino acids. The CDR3 DNA reads as TGTGCCAGTAGTTCTCAGGGGGCGCGGGAGACCCAGTACTTC. Its translation is CASSSQGARETQYF.

The rearrangement uses TRBV11-3 and TRBJ1-5; D remains ambiguous. CDR1 and CDR2 from the germline V gene are SGHNT and YENEEA. The CDR3 totals 13 residues. The ends were cut back, 4 bases at V and 0 bases at J, with 4 bases in the middle. CDR3 in amino acids: CASSYNSNQPQHF. CDR3 sequence (DNA): TGTGCCAGCAGCTACAATAGCAATCAGCCCCAGCATTTT.

In DNA form, the CDR3 reads TGTGCCAGCAGTTTTAGAGGACTAGCGGGGACGGAGCAGTACTTC. It specifies CASSFRGLAGTEQYF. The chain couples TRBV28 to TRBJ2-7, with 12 bases identical to TRBD2. Per germline, CDR1 MDHEN and CDR2 SYDVKM. V shed 3 bases, J shed 7 bases, and the junction held 7 bases outside the gene matches. The CDR3 has 15 amino acids.

A single count supports this clone. The chain has TRBV2 and TRBJ1-1, with 10 bases that match TRBD1. V was pared by 5 bases and J by 6 bases, with 6 bases of the junction left unmatched. Germline V gene sequence: CDR1 SNHLY, CDR2 FYNNEI. The CDR3 runs to 14 residues. The CDR3 DNA follows: TGTGCCAGCAGTCGAGACAGGGGGCTACCTGAAGCTTTCTTT. This gives the protein CASSRDRGLPEAFF.

This clone counts as large. The gene calls are TRBV11-3 and TRBJ2-7, with a weak D call TRBD2 (5 bases). Trimming left V 4 bases short and J 4 bases short, with 17 bases between. The CDR3 is made up of 15 amino acids. Germline CDR1 and CDR2: SGHNT and YENEEA. CDR3 protein: CASSYRRGINYEQYF. The CDR3 DNA follows: TGTGCCAGCAGCTACCGGCGAGGGATTAATTACGAGCAGTACTTC.